This T cell receptor (beta chain) was obtained from a study of cytomegalovirus exposure and HLA in healthy donors (dated by TCRdb to the late 2010s). Turning to the overall study: An earlier analysis of roughly 630 of the donors reported 250 to 350 Gb of sequence data and 100 million to 130 million unique TCR beta sequences from about 180 million T cells. An early release covering just under 650 HLA-typed donors comprised 300 to 350 gigabases of sequencing data and approximately 85 million unique TCR sequences. The genetic ancestry cluster associated with self-reported Caucasian donors included roughly four fifths of the roughly 390 genotyped donors. The study aimed to test whether cataloging public T cell receptors could reveal signatures of past pathogen exposure. Using immunosequencing, the study profiled T cell repertoires from around 670 subjects and related those repertoires to cytomegalovirus serostatus. In addition to the first cohort of around 670 subjects, a separate validation cohort of around 110 different subjects was used. To predict cytomegalovirus infection status, the study combined high-throughput TCR immunosequencing, statistical association of individual TCRs with disease status, and machine learning. To study patterns of TCR occurrence, a later analysis re-analyzed previously published TCR beta repertoires from 600 to 750 donors and added high-resolution HLA genotyping. In the later analysis, no new phenotypic data were used to find candidate immune exposures; instead, reliance was placed on TCR beta sequences and their occurrence across donors. In an earlier analysis of roughly 600 of the donors, high-throughput TCR beta sequencing was used to judge whether each TCR beta V gene segment behaved as functional or pseudogenic. Donor age, sex, ethnicity and CMV serostatus were compiled alongside the repertoire data. A later genetic analysis used genome-wide SNP genotypes for 398 of the 666 donors, treating that subset as a discovery cohort. All discovery cohort repertoires had been generated on a single sequencing platform. HLA typing included class I and class II loci at four-digit resolution. Typing coverage varied by locus: about 629-640 donors for A, B, C, DRB1 and DQB1; roughly 500 for DQA1; about 570 for DPA1; more than 450 for DPB1. Roughly five DR-DQ haplotypes were handled as single units for association and clustering, since linkage in the cohort was strong. Among about 390 genotyped donors of the cohort, an average of roughly 240,000 unique TCR beta nucleotide sequences were sequenced per donor, around a sixth of them non-productive. Study-level results and caveats: Compared with equally common non-associated chains, HLA-associated TCR beta chains in a later analysis were more clonally expanded and had lower generation probabilities. In vitro tests confirmed that a few of the cytomegalovirus-associated TCR beta chains recognize cytomegalovirus antigens. It was suggested by the authors that the approach could potentially be generalized to other disease states and immunological phenotypes. In both the original and validation cohorts, the classifier was reported to diagnose cytomegalovirus status with high specificity and sensitivity. The presence/absence analyses assumed that sequencing depth was roughly uniform across donors, and that assumption may not be true. A later analysis found that TCR association rates varied across HLA loci, with DRB1 alleles showing the most associated TCRs and HLA-C alleles the fewest. A further reported finding was that TCR beta sequences accurately predicted the HLA-A and HLA-B alleles for most subjects in the first cohort. In an earlier analysis of some 500 of the donors, most TCR beta V segments appeared in productive rearrangements about 87% or about 30% of the time, broadly matching IMGT annotations. When HLA alleles, especially DR and DQ, strongly co-occurred, attributing TCR associations to individual alleles was difficult. In a later analysis, several top co-occurrence clusters were reported to appear linked to parvovirus B19, influenza, CMV and Epstein-Barr virus. Most TCR sequences were observed very rarely across donors, whereas some public TCRs were present in many individuals. This cohort had only TCR beta chains sequenced, and the lack of alpha or paired-chain data limited which features could be detected. A later analysis found that most CMV-associated TCR beta chains appeared HLA-restricted, with HLA associations seemingly driven largely by CMV exposure. Over 15 rarely observed V segments, including chromosome 9 orphons, were excluded from the earlier analysis of several hundred of the donors because counts were too low. The study gave a list of about 150 TCR beta chains associated with cytomegalovirus. For the cohort, immune exposure information was limited to CMV serostatus. At a false discovery rate of 0.05, a later analysis linked about 16,000 TCR beta sequences to specific HLA alleles. In a later genetic analysis, fewer N-insertions in productive TCRs were reported among donors in an Asian-associated ancestry cluster than the roughly 640-donor mean. Because some donors lacked HLA typing at each locus, the association tests relied only on the typed subset. A group of highly shared sequence variants was considered likely to be a technical artifact of the sequencing pipeline. In a later genetic analysis, a missense DCLRE1C variant was associated with V-gene and J-gene trimming of TCR beta chains, and the association was replicated in an independent cohort. Correlated functional status among segregating V segments might be attributable to linkage disequilibrium, but an unknown experimental factor could not be ruled out.

The method was the immunoSEQ multiplex PCR assay. A mixture of 60 forward primers for TCR Vbeta segments and 13 reverse primers for TCR Jbeta segments was used in the multiplex PCR. The CDR3 region of rearranged TCR beta genes was amplified from genomic DNA by a multiplex PCR assay. The Illumina HiSeq System was used to sequence the amplified TCR beta libraries as 87-base-pair reads. Per the source publication's procedure: A later analysis counted tens of millions of unique TCR beta chains across the 550 to 800 repertoires, and 10 million to 11 million of these chains were shared by at least two donors. To remove PCR and sequencing errors, raw reads were error-corrected and collapsed into unique sequences using a nearest-neighbor algorithm that merged closely related sequences. CDR3 sequences were aligned to IMGT reference sequences to assign V, D and J gene segments. For a sequence to be retained, a match of at least six nucleotides to both a V gene segment and a J gene segment was required. Rearrangements were classified as productive when the CDR3 lacked stop codons and remained in frame with V and J, and all other rearrangements were classified as non-productive. Following IMGT convention, CDR3 was defined as the stretch from the second conserved V-encoded cysteine up to the conserved J-encoded phenylalanine. In an earlier analysis of 500 to 650 of the donors, sequences lacking an unambiguous match to a single V gene segment were excluded. In an earlier analysis of 450 to 750 of the donors, a V segment was called functional when productive rearrangements were above 56.7%, and segregating when the standard deviation between donors exceeded 5%. To diagnose cytomegalovirus status from the catalog of TCR beta chain sequences, a statistical classification framework was built. In a later analysis, V and J genes were assigned by comparing TCR nucleotide sequences against IMGT/GENE-DB human TR gene sequences. In a later analysis, CDR3 sequences and most-parsimonious VDJ recombination scenarios were assigned using the TCRdist pipeline. In a later analysis, each TCR beta chain was defined by its CDR3 amino acid sequence together with its V-gene family, and reads lacking a unique V-gene family were excluded. In a later analysis, approximately 640 highly shared, low-generation-probability nucleotide sequences were removed to address suspected cross-contamination and a sequencing artifact. For each public chain, a later analysis derived a clonal expansion index from normalized ranks of inferred template counts within each repertoire. Generation probabilities in a later analysis came from a VDJ recombination model fitted to out-of-frame rearrangements, and those results were checked against IGoR. In a later analysis, hypergeometric tests were used to score TCR-TCR, TCR-HLA and TCR-CMV co-occurrence, with a repertoire-size bias correction applied to TCR pairs. A later analysis estimated false discovery rates by permuting HLA or CMV assignments 20 times. In a later analysis, co-occurring TCRs were grouped with DBSCAN, and TCRdist sequence similarity was added when clustering was performed within HLA-allele-positive subsets. Repertoires with fewer than 30,000 or more than 120,000 public chains, plus five repertoires with anomalous nucleotide sharing, were excluded from co-occurrence clustering. TCRdb mirrors the immuneACCESS table, restricted to in-frame sequences. Some clones are absent from its copies; in checked studies, under half trace to an unresolved V gene, and the reason for the others is unknown. From that table come the V and J calls and clone size; the DNA was used to work out D and trimming. Counted in this sample were 150,000 to 200,000 clones; roughly 80% of them appeared once. The ten largest clonotypes hold about 1.7% of the sample.

The cohort comprised fewer than 750 healthy bone marrow donors. Cohort members were all nominally healthy when sampled, although unrecorded immune exposures were likely present. The donor was CMV seronegative and was included in the group of a few hundred seronegative cohort members. A peripheral blood sample was collected from each donor, and TCR beta sequencing was performed on peripheral blood mononuclear cells. Genomic DNA extraction from the blood cell samples was performed with the Qiagen DNeasy Blood Extraction Kit. This clone was recorded a few times. Its antigen target is currently unknown. No base qualities exist here, and no much larger clone lies one base off it. The TCR originated in a woman between 18 and 29 years old in good health and CMV-seronegative. The source material was PBMCs.

The CDR3: CASSTHRGRVTEAFF. At the DNA level, the sequence is TGTGCCAGCAGTACTCACAGGGGGCGCGTCACTGAAGCTTTCTTT. The chain is made from TRBV2 and TRBJ1-1, with 9 junctional bases fitting TRBD1. For CDR1 and CDR2, the germline V gene lists SNHLY and FYNNEI. The CDR3 runs 15 residues from the cysteine to the phenylalanine. The entry retains the CDR3 DNA only, 45 bases that are in frame from base 1. Here V drops 5 bases and J drops 4 bases, and the junction holds 8 bases not matched to any gene.